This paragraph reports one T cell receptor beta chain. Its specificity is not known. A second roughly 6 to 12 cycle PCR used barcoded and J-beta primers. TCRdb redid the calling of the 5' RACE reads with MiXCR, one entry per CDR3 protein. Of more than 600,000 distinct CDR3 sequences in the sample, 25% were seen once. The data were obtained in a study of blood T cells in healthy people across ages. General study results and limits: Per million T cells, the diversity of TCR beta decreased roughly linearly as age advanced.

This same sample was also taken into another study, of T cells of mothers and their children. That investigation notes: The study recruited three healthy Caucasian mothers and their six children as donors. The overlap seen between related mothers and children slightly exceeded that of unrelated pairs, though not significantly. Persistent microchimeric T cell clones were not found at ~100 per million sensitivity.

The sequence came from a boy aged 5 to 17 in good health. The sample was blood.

The CDR3 sequence: CASSFSTGGRETQYF. The CDR3 region has the DNA TGTGCCAGCAGTTTTTCGACGGGGGGCCGAGAGACCCAGTACTTC. The rearrangement uses TRBV28 and TRBJ2-5; D is possibly TRBD2 (7 bases). Germline values: CDR1 MDHEN, CDR2 SYDVKM. V was cut by 3 bases and J by 4 bases, with 15 bases left in between. The CDR3 length is 15 residues.